This T cell receptor (beta chain) comes out of a study of blood T cells in healthy people across ages. The use of a sample-barcoded 5' primer and a J-beta primer mix characterized a second PCR of roughly 6 to 12 cycles. Tags on each cDNA molecule came from a template-switch adaptor with 12 random nucleotides. Every individual sample yielded 2.5 million or more paired-end reads (each containing CDR3). One entry per CDR3 protein, called by TCRdb with MiXCR from the 5' RACE reads. The table lists 1.6 million or so distinct CDR3 sequences, almost 35% of them singletons, with 10% to 12% in the top ten. The germline V gene encodes CDR1 LGHDT and CDR2 YNNKEL (reference sequence). The V end lost 4 bases, the J end lost 2 bases, and 14 bases lay between the germline ends. The CDR3 is 15 amino acids.

This TCR came from a woman under 40 in good health. The V and J genes are TRBV3-1 and TRBJ1-2, with D perhaps matching TRBD1 (5 bases). Sequencing was performed on blood. CDR3 loop: CASSLKIEGNYGYTF. The CDR3, as DNA: TGTGCCAGCAGCCTCAAGATTGAGGGGAACTATGGCTACACCTTC.